The next 32 T cell receptor beta chains were all read from a single sample in a study of blood T cell repertoires in COVID-19. Only in-frame clones appear in the TCRdb table, and some are missing; sequencing was by immunoSEQ multiplex PCR. Among a few hundred thousand clones listed, roughly 86% were seen once. Sequenced input: peripheral blood. These receptors were taken from a man aged 18 to 29 with active or convalescent COVID-19.

This chain uses TRBV11-2 with TRBJ2-3; no definite D call. The CDR3 sequence is 12 residues long. V was trimmed by 3 bases and J by 4 bases, leaving 5 bases between them. CDR1 and CDR2 from the germline V gene are SGHAT and FQNNGV. Here the CDR3 reads CASSLIADTQYF. CDR3 bases: TGTGCCAGCAGCTTGATAGCAGATACGCAGTATTTT.

The chain has TRBV5-4 and TRBJ2-5; D uncertain. This CDR3 contains 11 residues. The V gene lost 4 bases and the J gene lost 2 bases, with 3 bases spanning the gap. Germline CDR1 reads SGHNT; CDR2 reads YYREEE (reference sequence). The DNA of the CDR3 is TGTGCCAGCAGCGTACAAGAGACCCAGTACTTC. It is translated as CASSVQETQYF.

The chain uses TRBV11-3 and TRBJ1-6, with D tentatively TRBD1 (6 bases). V lost 5 bases and J 17 bases, leaving 16 bases between the germline ends. The germline CDR1 and CDR2 sequences are SGHNT and YENEEA. The CDR3 has 12 residues. As DNA, the CDR3 is TGTGCCAGCAGCCAAGGGGGGGGCGCCGTCCACTTT. It yields the protein CASSQGGGAVHF.

V gene TRBV5-1 combines with J gene TRBJ2-2; the D gene is possibly TRBD1 (5 bases). The V gene lost 3 bases and the J gene lost 0 bases, with 9 bases spanning the gap. CDR1 SGHRS and CDR2 YFSETQ come from the germline V gene. This CDR3 comprises 15 residues. Written as DNA, the CDR3 is TGCGCCAGCAGCTACGACAGAGCGAACACCGGGGAGCTGTTTTTT. It encodes CASSYDRANTGELFF.

The DNA of the CDR3 is TGTGCCAGCAGTAAACGGGACAGGGGATCCTACGAGCAGTACTTC. Translation gives CASSKRDRGSYEQYF. The chain has TRBV6-2 or TRBV6-3 and TRBJ2-7; TRBD1 matches at 10 bases. CDR3 length: 15 amino acids. Germline V gene data show CDR1 as MNHEY and CDR2 as SVGEGT. V shed 5 bases and J 1 base; nucleotides not matched to a gene: 5.

The chain has TRBV28 and TRBJ2-5, with 8 nucleotides matching TRBD1. The length of the CDR3 is 16 residues. The V and J ends lost 4 bases and 0 bases, in that order; junction bases with no gene match: 7. Looked up from germline, CDR1 is MDHEN and CDR2 is SYDVKM. The CDR3 sequence is CASSSGTGGYQETQYF. The CDR3 DNA reads as TGTGCCAGCAGTTCAGGGACAGGAGGATACCAAGAGACCCAGTACTTC.

This chain uses TRBV14 with TRBJ2-7; D unresolved. The V gene's germline CDR1 is SGHDN and CDR2 FVKESK. V lost 1 base, J lost 2 bases, and 12 bases lay in between. The CDR3 is 15 amino acids. The CDR3 DNA is TGTGCCAGCAGCCAAGGATACTACCCAACCTACGAGCAGTACTTC. It translates to CASSQGYYPTYEQYF. Together with reference TRBV14 and TRBJ2-7, the CDR3 gives the full variable domain: EAGVTQFPSHSVIEKGQTVTLRCDPISGHDNLYWYRRVMGKEIKFLLHFVKESKQDESGMPNNRFLAERTGGTYSTLKVQPAELEDSGVYFCASSQGYYPTYEQYFGPGTRLTVT.

V and J are TRBV19 and TRBJ2-2; 10 bases are shared with TRBD1. Trimming cost V 8 bases and J 0 bases; bases outside gene matches: 6. The CDR3 loop spans 16 amino acids. CDR1 and CDR2 (germline): LNHDA, SQIVND (reference sequence). The CDR3 loop is CASATGQGTNTGELFF. CDR3 nucleotide sequence: TGTGCCAGTGCAACGGGACAGGGGACGAACACCGGGGAGCTGTTTTTT. The variable domain in full, with the rest retrieved from reference TRBV19 and TRBJ2-2, is DGGITQSPKYLFRKEGQNVTLSCEQNLNHDAMYWYRQDPGQGLRLIYYSQIVNDFQKGDIAEGYSVSREKKESFPLTVTSAQKNPTAFYLCASATGQGTNTGELFFGEGSRLTVL.

The rearrangement links TRBV5-5 to TRBJ1-2; 8 bases match TRBD1. Losses at the gene ends were 1 base for V and 6 bases for J; bases not matched to a gene: 5. The germline gives CDR1 SGHKS, CDR2 YYEKEE (reference sequence). There are 14 residues in the CDR3. CDR3 residues: CASSLPIQGDGYTF. The CDR3 DNA sequence: TGTGCCAGCAGCTTGCCCATACAGGGGGATGGCTACACCTTC.

Comment on this clone: The same CDR3 also results from other DNA sequences found in this sample. The chain employs TRBV5-1 and TRBJ2-5; 7 bases agree with TRBD2. The trim removed 0 bases at V and 4 bases at J, leaving 3 bases unmatched. CDR3 length: 14 amino acids. The germline V gene encodes CDR1 SGHRS and CDR2 YFSETQ. The DNA of the CDR3 is TGCGCCAGCAGCTTGGGGGAGGGCGGAGAGACCCAGTACTTC. Residues: CASSLGEGGETQYF.

This sequence joins TRBV28 and TRBJ1-5; tentative D call: TRBD1 (5 bases). This CDR3 is 12 amino acids long. From germline, CDR1 is MDHEN and CDR2 SYDVKM. Trimming shortened V by 11 bases and J by 4 bases, and 12 bases separated the two germline ends. The CDR3 is CASRGTNQPQHF. The DNA of the CDR3 is TGTGCCTCAAGAGGGACTAATCAGCCCCAGCATTTT. Supplemented by reference TRBV28 and TRBJ1-5, the full variable domain reads DVKVTQSSRYLVKRTGEKVFLECVQDMDHENMFWYRQDPGLGLRLIYFSYDVKMKEKGDIPEGYSVSREKKERFSLILESASTNQTSMYLCASRGTNQPQHFGDGTRLSIL.

This clone has just one count. The chain links TRBV18 to TRBJ2-2, with a tentative D call TRBD2 (6 bases). The CDR3 totals 14 residues. CDR1 and CDR2 (germline): KGHSH, LQKENI. V shed 6 bases and J shed 0 bases, with 8 bases lying between them. CDR3 in amino acids: CASSPGANTGELFF. The CDR3 DNA sequence: TGTGCCAGCTCTCCGGGGGCGAACACCGGGGAGCTGTTTTTT.

V usage is TRBV5-4 and J usage is TRBJ1-1; D perhaps matches TRBD1 (6 bases). The CDR3 runs to 12 residues. The germline gives CDR1 SGHNT, CDR2 YYREEE (reference sequence). Between the trimmed V and J ends, which lost 4 bases and 8 bases, there was a span of 12 bases. The CDR3 here is CASSTTGLEAFF. CDR3 nucleotide sequence: TGTGCCAGCAGCACGACAGGCCTCGAAGCTTTCTTT.

The chain is built from TRBV5-1 and TRBJ2-7; TRBD1 might be the D (6 bases). The CDR3 has 14 residues. Germline V gene data show CDR1 as SGHRS and CDR2 as YFSETQ. V gave up 0 bases and J gave up 0 bases, with 7 bases separating them. DNA for the CDR3: TGCGCCAGCAGCTTGGGGACAGACTCCTACGAGCAGTACTTC. Translating gives CASSLGTDSYEQYF.

V is TRBV4-2 and J is TRBJ2-1; TRBD2 agrees at 10 bases. Germline trimming cut 4 bases from V and 2 bases from J; bases unmatched to any gene: 11. The CDR3 covers 18 residues. Per the germline V gene, CDR1 is LGHNA and CDR2 is YNFKEQ. As DNA, the CDR3 is TGTGCCAGCAGCCCGGGGACTAGCGCTCTCTCTGCCTACAATGAGCAGTTCTTC. It codes for CASSPGTSALSAYNEQFF.

The rearrangement uses TRBV24-1 and TRBJ2-7; TRBD1 aligns across 10 bases. Unmatched junction bases numbered 3, after V lost 3 bases and J lost 2 bases. The germline V gene has CDR1 KGHDR and CDR2 SFDVKD. This CDR3 is built from 15 residues. CDR3: CATSDPDRGTYEQYF. CDR3 in DNA: TGTGCCACCAGTGATCCGGACAGGGGGACCTACGAGCAGTACTTC.

J is TRBJ2-7 and V is TRBV5-4, with TRBD1 matching 7 bases. CDR3 length: 14 amino acids. CDR1 is SGHNT and CDR2 is YYREEE in the germline V gene (reference sequence). V trimming: 4 bases; J trimming: 6 bases; junction bases outside the gene matches: 10. CDR3: CASSVGQSLGEQYF. DNA for the CDR3: TGTGCCAGCAGCGTGGGACAGTCTTTAGGCGAGCAGTACTTC.

The CDR3 loop reads CALLNRQFLASEQYF. The CDR3 DNA follows: TGTGCCCTATTGAACCGACAGTTCCTAGCGAGCGAGCAGTACTTC. The chain joins TRBV30 to TRBJ2-7; D might be TRBD2 (6 bases). The germline V gene has CDR1 GTSNPN and CDR2 SVGIG (reference sequence). V was pared by 8 bases and J by 6 bases, with 26 bases between. This CDR3 spans 15 amino acids. The full variable domain, completed using reference TRBV30 and TRBJ2-7, is SQTIHQWPATLVQPVGSPLSLECTVEGTSNPNLYWYRQAAGRGLQLLFYSVGIGQISSEVPQNLSASRPQDRQFILSSKKLLLSDSGFYLCALLNRQFLASEQYFGPGTRLTVT.

This clone was counted many times. The chain recombines TRBV2 with TRBJ2-3; the D is unclear. The CDR3 runs to 11 residues. Trimming shortened V by 10 bases and J by 2 bases, and 7 bases separated the two germline ends. The germline V gene has CDR1 SNHLY and CDR2 FYNNEI. The CDR3 spells CAIINTDTQYF. CDR3 in DNA: TGTGCCATCATCAACACAGATACGCAGTATTTT. Using reference TRBV2 and TRBJ2-3 for the parts outside the CDR3, the full variable domain is EPEVTQTPSHQVTQMGQEVILRCVPISNHLYFYWYRQILGQKVEFLVSFYNNEISEKSEIFDDQFSVERPDGSNFTLKIRSTKLEDSAMYFCAIINTDTQYFGPGTRLTVL.

The CDR3 reads CASSYLQGTTYEQYF. The DNA of the CDR3 is TGTGCCAGCAGTTATCTTCAGGGGACCACCTACGAGCAGTACTTC. This chain uses TRBV11-1 with TRBJ2-7; D might be TRBD1 (6 bases). Germline assignment: CDR1 SGHAT and CDR2 FQDESV (reference sequence). The CDR3 is 15 residues long. V dropped 6 bases and J dropped 2 bases, with 17 bases sitting between them.

This sequence joins TRBV2 and TRBJ2-3; a possible D gene is TRBD1 (6 bases). Germline V gene lookup returns CDR1 SNHLY and CDR2 FYNNEI. This CDR3 is built from 13 residues. V shed 6 bases and J shed 2 bases, with 9 bases lying between them. CDR3 amino acids: CASSGQYTDTQYF. In nucleotides, the CDR3 is TGTGCCAGCAGCGGACAGTACACAGATACGCAGTATTTT.

This chain joins TRBV2 and TRBJ1-1; the D gene is possibly TRBD1 (6 bases). The germline CDR1 and CDR2 sequences are SNHLY and FYNNEI. Between the trimmed V and J ends, which lost 6 bases and 2 bases, there was a span of 13 bases. The CDR3 runs 14 residues. The CDR3 reads CASRPGAHNTEAFF. CDR3 DNA sequence: TGTGCCAGCAGACCAGGGGCTCACAACACTGAAGCTTTCTTT.

This chain joins TRBV9 and TRBJ2-1; no clear D. Germline loops: CDR1 SGDLS, CDR2 YYNGEE. CDR3 size: 11 residues. The V gene lost 3 bases and the J gene lost 8 bases, with 6 bases spanning the gap. This chain's CDR3 is CASSDQYEQFF. The CDR3 nucleotides are TGTGCCAGCAGCGACCAGTATGAGCAGTTCTTC.

In this sample, this clone turned up once. J is TRBJ1-1 and V is TRBV5-1; D not certain. There are 14 residues in the CDR3. Germline CDR1 SGHRS, CDR2 YFSETQ. V gave up 4 bases and J gave up 4 bases, with 14 bases separating them. The DNA for the CDR3 is TGCGCCAGCAGCCCTAAACCCGGCGGCACTGAAGCTTTCTTT. Its protein is CASSPKPGGTEAFF.

The rearrangement links TRBV27 to TRBJ2-4; 14 bases are a match to TRBD2. The CDR3 totals 15 residues. The trim removed 4 bases at V and 9 bases at J, leaving 5 bases unmatched. CDR1 MNHEY and CDR2 SMNVEV come from the germline V gene (reference sequence). As DNA, the CDR3 is TGTGCCAGCAGTTCCGGGACTAGCGGGAGTCCCATTCAGTACTTC. Protein sequence: CASSSGTSGSPIQYF.

The CDR3 reads CSVASSDIQYF. The CDR3 bases are TGCAGCGTTGCGAGTTCGGACATTCAGTACTTC. The chain recombines TRBV29-1 with TRBJ2-4; D gene uncertain. The CDR3 has 11 residues. Looked up from germline, CDR1 is SQVTM and CDR2 is ANQGSEA. V shed 4 bases and J shed 8 bases, with 9 bases lying between them.

The rearrangement uses TRBV30 and TRBJ2-1; D may be TRBD2 (6 bases). The CDR3 is 15 residues long. Per germline, CDR1 GTSNPN and CDR2 SVGIG (reference sequence). Trimming took off 1 base at V and 3 bases at J, with 13 bases between the two ends. This CDR3 is CAWSAPRGFYNEQFF. For the CDR3, the DNA is TGTGCCTGGAGTGCCCCGCGGGGATTCTACAATGAGCAGTTCTTC. The full variable domain, completed using reference TRBV30 and TRBJ2-1, is SQTIHQWPATLVQPVGSPLSLECTVEGTSNPNLYWYRQAAGRGLQLLFYSVGIGQISSEVPQNLSASRPQDRQFILSSKKLLLSDSGFYLCAWSAPRGFYNEQFFGPGTRLTVL.

The chain has TRBV7-6 and TRBJ2-3; D possibly corresponds to TRBD1 (5 bases). V lost 3 bases and J lost 3, with 13 bases in between. CDR3 length equals 15 residues. CDR1 is SGHVS and CDR2 is FNYEAQ in the germline V gene. As DNA, the CDR3 is TGTGCCAGCAGCTTTGGGGCAGATCCTACAGATACGCAGTATTTT. Its translation: CASSFGADPTDTQYF.

V usage is TRBV7-6 and J usage is TRBJ2-1, with TRBD1 as a possible D gene (6 bases). Looked up from germline, CDR1 is SGHVS and CDR2 is FNYEAQ. The CDR3 length is 14 residues. Trimming cost V 1 base and J 9 bases, with 13 bases left between them. CDR3 bases: TGTGCCAGCAGCTTAGTAGGGGGAAGCGGTGAGCAGTTCTTC. Amino acid sequence: CASSLVGGSGEQFF.

The V and J genes are TRBV3-1 (or the pseudogene TRBV3-2) and TRBJ1-3; D ambiguous. Per the germline V gene, CDR1 is LGHDT and CDR2 is YNNKEL (reference sequence). This CDR3 region has 14 residues. The V end lost 3 bases, the J end lost 0 bases, and 6 bases lay between the germline ends. The CDR3 protein is CASSHGDSGNTIYF. CDR3 bases: TGTGCCAGCAGCCACGGGGACTCTGGAAACACCATATATTTT.

This clone came up a few times. The gene calls are TRBV19 and TRBJ1-2; 10 bases line up with TRBD1. Germline trimming cut 2 bases from V and 8 bases from J; bases unmatched to any gene: 11. The CDR3 loop spans 16 amino acids. Looked up from germline, CDR1 is LNHDA and CDR2 is SQIVND (reference sequence). Here the CDR3 DNA reads TGTGCCAGTAGTATAAATTGGTCGGGGACAGGGGAAGGCTACACCTTC. Translating gives CASSINWSGTGEGYTF. The full variable domain, in which reference TRBV19 and TRBJ1-2 provide the parts outside the CDR3, is DGGITQSPKYLFRKEGQNVTLSCEQNLNHDAMYWYRQDPGQGLRLIYYSQIVNDFQKGDIAEGYSVSREKKESFPLTVTSAQKNPTAFYLCASSINWSGTGEGYTFGSGTRLTVV.

The rearrangement links TRBV28 to TRBJ1-5; D remains ambiguous. The CDR3 consists of 15 residues. V lost 4 bases, J lost 2 bases, and 12 bases lay in between. Germline V gives CDR1 MDHEN, CDR2 SYDVKM. The CDR3 spells CASSSPSSGNQPQHF. CDR3 DNA: TGTGCCAGCAGTTCACCCTCGTCGGGCAATCAGCCCCAGCATTTT.